This T cell receptor beta chain was recorded in a study of Graves' ophthalmopathy and Graves' hyperthyroidism. Overall study: The study drew peripheral blood at initial diagnosis, before any treatment.

Comment on this clonotype: Its antigen is as yet unknown.

PBMCs came from 10 ml of fresh peripheral blood. The study's findings and limits: Ophthalmopathy versus stable hyperthyroidism: 13-signature model gave around 86% sensitivity, just under 82% specificity. Most expanded clonotypes in thyroid above 0.001 frequency also showed up in blood.

The CDR3 has 13 residues. The V gene end was trimmed by 7 bases and the J gene end by 7 bases; junction bases not matched to a gene: 8. Amplification from RNA transcripts yielded the TCR beta CDR3 regions. In the first round, RT-PCR was carried out with HTBI primers, and a multiplex PCR formed the second round. TCRdb used MiXCR to reprocess the multiplex PCR reads, holding one entry per CDR3 protein. The sample lists roughly 400,000 distinct CDR3 sequences; approximately 20% were seen once. Sequencing was done on a sample of peripheral blood. This chain connects TRBV12-3 or TRBV12-4 to TRBJ1-2, with 8 positions matching TRBD1. This clonotype was sampled from a woman aged 18-30 years with Graves' ophthalmopathy. The CDR3 reads CASTLDRGGGYTF. The CDR3 bases are TGTGCCAGCACCCTAGACAGGGGAGGTGGCTACACCTTC.